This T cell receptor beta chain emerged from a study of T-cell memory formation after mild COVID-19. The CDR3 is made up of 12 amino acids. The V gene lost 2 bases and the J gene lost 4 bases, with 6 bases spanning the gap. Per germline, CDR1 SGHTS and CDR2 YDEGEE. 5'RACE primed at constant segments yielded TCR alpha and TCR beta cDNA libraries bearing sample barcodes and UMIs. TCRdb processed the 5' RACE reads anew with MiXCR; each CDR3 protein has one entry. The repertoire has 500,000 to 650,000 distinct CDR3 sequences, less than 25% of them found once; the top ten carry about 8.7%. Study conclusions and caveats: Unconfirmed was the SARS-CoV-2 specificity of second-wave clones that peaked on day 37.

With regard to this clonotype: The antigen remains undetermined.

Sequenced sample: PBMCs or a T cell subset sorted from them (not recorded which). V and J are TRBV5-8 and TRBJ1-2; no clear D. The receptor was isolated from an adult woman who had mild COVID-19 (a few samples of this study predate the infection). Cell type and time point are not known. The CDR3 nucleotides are TGTGCCAGCAGCTTAACGCCCTATGGCTACACCTTC. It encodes CASSLTPYGYTF.